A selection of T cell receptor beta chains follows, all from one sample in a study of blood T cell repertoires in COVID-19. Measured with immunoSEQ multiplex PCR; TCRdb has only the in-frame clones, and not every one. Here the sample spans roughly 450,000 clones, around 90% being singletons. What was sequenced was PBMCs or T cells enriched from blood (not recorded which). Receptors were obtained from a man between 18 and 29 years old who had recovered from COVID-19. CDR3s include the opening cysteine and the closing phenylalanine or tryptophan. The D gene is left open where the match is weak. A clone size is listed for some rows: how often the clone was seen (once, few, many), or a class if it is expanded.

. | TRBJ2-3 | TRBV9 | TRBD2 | CASSGDYRTDTQYF | TGTGCCAGCAGCGGGGACTACCGTACAGATACGCAGTATTTT
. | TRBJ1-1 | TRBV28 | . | CASSFLGRRTAFF | TGTGCCAGCAGTTTTCTGGGCAGGCGAACGGCTTTCTTT
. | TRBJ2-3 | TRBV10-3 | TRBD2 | CAIRASGTSFLADTQYF | TGTGCCATCAGAGCGTCCGGGACTAGCTTCTTGGCAGATACGCAGTATTTT
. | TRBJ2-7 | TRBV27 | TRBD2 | CASSPKRESWEQYF | TGTGCCAGCAGTCCGAAGCGGGAGTCTTGGGAGCAGTACTTC
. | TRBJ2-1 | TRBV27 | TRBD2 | CASSNLGLAGINEQFF | TGTGCCAGCAGCAACCTAGGACTAGCGGGAATTAATGAGCAGTTCTTC
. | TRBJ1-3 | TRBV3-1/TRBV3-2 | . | CASSQENRATFGNTIYF | TGTGCCAGCAGCCAAGAGAACAGGGCGACCTTCGGAAACACCATATATTTT
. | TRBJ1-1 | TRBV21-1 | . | CASSKQERGRLTEAFF | TGTGCCAGCAGCAAACAAGAGAGGGGGCGCCTGACTGAAGCTTTCTTT
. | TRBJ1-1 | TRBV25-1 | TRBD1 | CASRRQGMNTEAFF | TGTGCCAGCAGGCGACAGGGGATGAACACTGAAGCTTTCTTT
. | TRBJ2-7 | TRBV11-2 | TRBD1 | CASSLDGTGFEQYF | TGTGCCAGCAGCTTAGATGGGACAGGGTTCGAGCAGTACTTC
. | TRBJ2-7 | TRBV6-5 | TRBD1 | CASQAGTGPSYEQYF | TGTGCCAGCCAAGCCGGGACAGGACCTTCCTACGAGCAGTACTTC
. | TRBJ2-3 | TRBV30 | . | CACTLGGSTDTQYF | TGTGCCTGCACCCTGGGCGGGAGCACAGATACGCAGTATTTT
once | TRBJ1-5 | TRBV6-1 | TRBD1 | CASSEAQGRHQPQHF | TGTGCCAGCAGTGAAGCACAGGGGCGCCACCAGCCCCAGCATTTT
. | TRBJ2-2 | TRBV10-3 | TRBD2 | CASRGSLAGGVTGELFF | TGTGCCAGCCGGGGGAGCCTAGCGGGAGGCGTCACCGGGGAGCTGTTTTTT
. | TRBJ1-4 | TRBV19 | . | CASTGGIATNEKLFF | TGTGCCAGTACGGGGGGGATTGCAACTAATGAAAAACTGTTTTTT
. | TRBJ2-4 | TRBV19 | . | CASSWPPTGQPNIQYF | TGTGCCAGTAGTTGGCCCCCAACAGGTCAGCCAAACATTCAGTACTTC
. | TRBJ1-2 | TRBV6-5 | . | CASRRDTGYTF | TGTGCCAGCAGAAGGGACACAGGCTACACCTTC
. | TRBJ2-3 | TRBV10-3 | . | CAGGGAGRTDTQYF | TGTGCCGGGGGAGGTGCGGGAAGAACAGATACGCAGTATTTT
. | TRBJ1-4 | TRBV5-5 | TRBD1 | CASGMKTGHNEKLFF | TGTGCCAGCGGAATGAAGACAGGGCATAATGAAAAACTGTTTTTT
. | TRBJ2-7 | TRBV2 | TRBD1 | CASSEGQAITYEQYF | TGTGCCAGCAGTGAGGGACAGGCGATTACCTACGAGCAGTACTTC
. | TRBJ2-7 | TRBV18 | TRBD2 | CASSEGAGGPFEQYF | TGTGCCAGCTCAGAGGGAGCGGGAGGGCCCTTCGAGCAGTACTTC
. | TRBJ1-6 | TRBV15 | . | CATSRVGRTDNSPLHF | TGTGCCACCAGCAGAGTCGGCAGGACAGATAATTCACCCCTCCACTTT
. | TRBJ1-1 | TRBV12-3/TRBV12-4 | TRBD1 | CASSQGEPEAFF | TGTGCCAGCAGTCAGGGGGAGCCTGAAGCTTTCTTT
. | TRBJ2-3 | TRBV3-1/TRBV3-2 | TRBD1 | CASSQRDRGLDTQYF | TGTGCCAGCAGCCAACGGGACAGGGGGTTAGATACGCAGTATTTT
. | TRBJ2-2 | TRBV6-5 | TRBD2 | CASRIPGGIGELFF | TGTGCCAGCAGGATTCCCGGGGGGATCGGGGAGCTGTTTTTT
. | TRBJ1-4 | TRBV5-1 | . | CASSLGPGEKLFF | TGCGCCAGCAGCTTGGGACCAGGTGAAAAACTGTTTTTT
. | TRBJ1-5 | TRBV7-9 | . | CASSLEADNQPQHF | TGTGCCAGCAGCCTCGAGGCAGATAATCAGCCCCAGCATTTT
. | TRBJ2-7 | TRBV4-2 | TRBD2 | CASSQDPSGDYEQYF | TGTGCCAGCAGCCAAGATCCTAGCGGTGACTACGAGCAGTACTTC
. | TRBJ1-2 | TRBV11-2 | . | CASSTPQIYGYTF | TGTGCCAGCAGTACGCCACAGATCTATGGCTACACCTTC
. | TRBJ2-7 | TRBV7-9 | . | CASSLDDMEGQYF | TGTGCCAGCAGCTTAGACGATATGGAGGGGCAGTACTTC
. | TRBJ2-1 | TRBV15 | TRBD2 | CATSRDPAGGSVRNEQFF | TGTGCCACCAGCAGAGATCCGGCGGGGGGATCCGTTAGGAATGAGCAGTTCTTC
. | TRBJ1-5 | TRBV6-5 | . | CASNHRNSNQPQHF | TGTGCCAGCAATCACAGGAATAGCAATCAGCCCCAGCATTTT
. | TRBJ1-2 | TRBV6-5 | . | CASGLRVVGGYTF | TGTGCCAGCGGTTTGAGGGTAGTAGGCGGCTACACCTTC
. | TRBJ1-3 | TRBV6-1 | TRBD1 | CASSDPRGPNSGNTIYF | TGTGCCAGCAGTGATCCCAGGGGGCCTAACTCTGGAAACACCATATATTTT
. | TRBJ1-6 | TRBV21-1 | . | CASSLQGAHNSPLHF | TGTGCCAGCAGCTTGCAGGGGGCTCATAATTCACCCCTCCACTTT
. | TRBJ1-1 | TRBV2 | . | CASSVKAQAEAFF | TGTGCCAGCAGTGTAAAGGCCCAGGCTGAAGCTTTCTTT
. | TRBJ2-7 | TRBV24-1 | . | CATSSGMLADSTYEQYF | TGTGCCACCAGTTCTGGGATGCTGGCAGACAGTACCTACGAGCAGTACTTC
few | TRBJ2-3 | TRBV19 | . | CASSLGGRDTQYF | TGTGCCAGTAGTTTGGGGGGGCGTGATACGCAGTATTTT
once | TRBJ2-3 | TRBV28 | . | CASRGGTDTQYF | TGTGCCAGCAGAGGAGGGACAGATACGCAGTATTTT
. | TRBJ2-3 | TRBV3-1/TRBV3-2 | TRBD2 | CASSQPGLAGGVTDTQYF | TGTGCCAGCAGCCAGCCGGGACTAGCGGGAGGAGTAACAGATACGCAGTATTTT
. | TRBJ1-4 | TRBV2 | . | CASSDVKKLFF | TGTGCCAGCAGTGATGTTAAAAAACTGTTTTTT
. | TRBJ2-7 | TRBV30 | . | CAWSGSGLYEQYF | TGTGCCTGGAGTGGGTCCGGACTCTACGAGCAGTACTTC
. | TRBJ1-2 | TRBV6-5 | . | CASQQGRSAGYTF | TGTGCCAGTCAACAAGGGAGAAGCGCTGGCTACACCTTC
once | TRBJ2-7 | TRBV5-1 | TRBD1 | CASSSAGTGGYEQYF | TGCGCCAGCAGCTCAGCCGGGACAGGGGGCTACGAGCAGTACTTC
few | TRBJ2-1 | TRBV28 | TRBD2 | CASSFSPGLGTTYGEQFF | TGTGCCAGCAGTTTCAGCCCTGGACTCGGGACTACCTATGGTGAGCAGTTCTTC
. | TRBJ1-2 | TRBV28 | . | CASSFPAGGGYTF | TGTGCCAGCAGTTTTCCGGCCGGCGGTGGCTACACCTTC